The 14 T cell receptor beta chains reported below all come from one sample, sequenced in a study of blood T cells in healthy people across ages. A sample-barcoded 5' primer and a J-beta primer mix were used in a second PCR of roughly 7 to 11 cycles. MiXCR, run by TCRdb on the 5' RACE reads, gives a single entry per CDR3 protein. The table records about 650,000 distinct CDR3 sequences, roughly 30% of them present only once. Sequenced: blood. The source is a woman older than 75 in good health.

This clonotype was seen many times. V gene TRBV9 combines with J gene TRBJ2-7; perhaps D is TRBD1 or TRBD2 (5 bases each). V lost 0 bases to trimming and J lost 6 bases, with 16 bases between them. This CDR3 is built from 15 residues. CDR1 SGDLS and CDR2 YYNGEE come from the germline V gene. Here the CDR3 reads CASSVGGDEYSEQYF. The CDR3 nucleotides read TGTGCCAGCAGCGTAGGAGGGGACGAATATAGCGAGCAGTACTTC.

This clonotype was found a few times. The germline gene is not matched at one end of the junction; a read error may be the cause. The CDR3, as DNA: TGTGCCAGCAGTTTATCAGGGATCGGTAATGAAAAACGGTTTTTT. Its protein product is CASSLSGIGNEKRFF. This chain links TRBV12-3 or TRBV12-4 with TRBJ1-4; tentatively, D is TRBD1 (5 bases). The CDR3 totals 15 residues.

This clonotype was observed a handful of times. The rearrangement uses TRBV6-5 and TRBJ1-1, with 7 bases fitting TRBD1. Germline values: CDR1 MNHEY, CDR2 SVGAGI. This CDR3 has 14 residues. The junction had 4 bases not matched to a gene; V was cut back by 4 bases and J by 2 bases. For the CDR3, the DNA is TGTGCCAGCAGTTCCAAGGGGGCTAACACTGAAGCTTTCTTT. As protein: CASSSKGANTEAFF.

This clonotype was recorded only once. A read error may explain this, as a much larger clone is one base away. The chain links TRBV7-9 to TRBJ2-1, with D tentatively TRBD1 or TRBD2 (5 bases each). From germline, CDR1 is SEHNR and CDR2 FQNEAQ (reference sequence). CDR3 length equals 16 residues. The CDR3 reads CVSSFAGAGSYNEQFF. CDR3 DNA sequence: TGTGTCAGCAGCTTTGCCGGGGCGGGTTCCTACAATGAGCAGTTCTTC.

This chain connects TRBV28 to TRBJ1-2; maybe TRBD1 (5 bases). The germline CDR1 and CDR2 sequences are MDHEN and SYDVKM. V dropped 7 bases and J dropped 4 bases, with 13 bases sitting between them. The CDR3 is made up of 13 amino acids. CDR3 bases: TGTGCCAGCACCTGGGGGGGTGGCTATGGCTACACCTTC. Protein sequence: CASTWGGGYGYTF.

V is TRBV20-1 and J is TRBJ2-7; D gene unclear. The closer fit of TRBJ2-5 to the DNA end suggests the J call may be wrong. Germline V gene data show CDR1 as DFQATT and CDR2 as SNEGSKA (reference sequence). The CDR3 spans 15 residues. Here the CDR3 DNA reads TGCAGTGCTCATCCTCCTGACTCCCATGGGGAGACCCAGTACTTC. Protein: CSAHPPDSHGETQYF.

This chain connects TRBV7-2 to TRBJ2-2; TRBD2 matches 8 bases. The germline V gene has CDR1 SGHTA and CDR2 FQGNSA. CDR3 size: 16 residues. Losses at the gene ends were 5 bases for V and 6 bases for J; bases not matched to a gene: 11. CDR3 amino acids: CASSTMKREWSGELFF. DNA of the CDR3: TGTGCCAGCAGCACTATGAAGCGGGAGTGGTCCGGGGAGCTGTTTTTT.

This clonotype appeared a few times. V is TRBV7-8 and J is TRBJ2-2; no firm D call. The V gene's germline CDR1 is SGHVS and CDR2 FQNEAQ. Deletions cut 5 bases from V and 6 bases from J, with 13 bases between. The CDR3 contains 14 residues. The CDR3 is CASSPIGLPGELFF. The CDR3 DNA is TGTGCCAGCAGCCCTATCGGCCTTCCCGGGGAGCTGTTTTTT. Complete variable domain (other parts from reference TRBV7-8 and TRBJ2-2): GAGVSQSPRYKVAKRGQDVALRCDPISGHVSLFWYQQALGQGPEFLTYFQNEAQLDKSGLPSDRFFAERPEGSVSTLKIQRTQQEDSAVYLCASSPIGLPGELFFGEGSRLTVL.

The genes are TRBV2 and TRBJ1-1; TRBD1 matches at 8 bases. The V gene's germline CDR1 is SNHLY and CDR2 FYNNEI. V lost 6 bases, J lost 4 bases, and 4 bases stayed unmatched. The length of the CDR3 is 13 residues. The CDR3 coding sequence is TGTGCCAGCAGGGACAGGGTCGGCACTGAAGCTTTCTTT. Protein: CASRDRVGTEAFF.

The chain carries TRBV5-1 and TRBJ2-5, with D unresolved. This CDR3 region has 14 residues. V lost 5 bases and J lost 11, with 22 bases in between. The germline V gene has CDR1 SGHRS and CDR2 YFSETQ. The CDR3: CASRTSRTGYEQYF. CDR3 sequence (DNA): TGCGCCAGCAGAACTTCGAGGACCGGCTATGAGCAGTACTTC.

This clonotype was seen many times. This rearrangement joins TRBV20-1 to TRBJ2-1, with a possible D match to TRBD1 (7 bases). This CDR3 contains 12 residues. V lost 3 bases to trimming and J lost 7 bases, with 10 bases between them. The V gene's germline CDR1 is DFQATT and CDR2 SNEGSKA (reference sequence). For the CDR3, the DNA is TGCAGTGCTAGGACAGGGAGGAATGAGCAGTTCTTC. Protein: CSARTGRNEQFF.

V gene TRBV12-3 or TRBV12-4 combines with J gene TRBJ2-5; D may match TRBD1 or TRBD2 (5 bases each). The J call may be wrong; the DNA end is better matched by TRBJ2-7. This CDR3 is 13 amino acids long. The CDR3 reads CASSLFSGREQYF. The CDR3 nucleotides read TGTGCCAGCAGTTTATTTTCGGGACGCGAGCAGTACTTC.

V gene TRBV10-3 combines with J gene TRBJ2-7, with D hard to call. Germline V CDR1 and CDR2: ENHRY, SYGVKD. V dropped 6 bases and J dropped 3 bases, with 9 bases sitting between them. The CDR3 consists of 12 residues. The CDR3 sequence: CAISQDIYEQYF. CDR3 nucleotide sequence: TGTGCCATCAGCCAAGACATCTACGAGCAGTACTTC.

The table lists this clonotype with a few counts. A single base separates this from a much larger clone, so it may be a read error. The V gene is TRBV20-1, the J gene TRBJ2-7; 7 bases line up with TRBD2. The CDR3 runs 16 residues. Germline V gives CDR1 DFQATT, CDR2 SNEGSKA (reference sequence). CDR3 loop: CSTRDGEGRDVYEQYF. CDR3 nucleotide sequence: TGCAGTACTAGAGACGGGGAGGGACGGGACGTCTACGAGCAGTACTTC.